This TCR beta chain was captured by sequencing in a study of T cell changes during pregnancy in multiple sclerosis. Here immunoSEQ multiplex PCR was the method, and the copy in TCRdb shows in-frame clones only, minus some. Among 40,000 to 45,000 clones listed, roughly 87% were seen once. CDR3 size: 13 residues. Germline CDR1 is GTSNPN and CDR2 is SVGIG (reference sequence). V was cut by 0 bases and J by 10 bases, with 10 bases left in between. This sample comprised CD4+ T cells from peripheral blood mononuclear cells, obtained after pregnancy. The gene calls are TRBV30 and TRBJ1-6; D unclear. The sequence derives from a female donor with multiple sclerosis, enrolled in a pregnancy study. The CDR3 DNA sequence: TGTGCCTGGAGTGTAACTTCGAGATCACCCCTCCACTTT. Translating gives CAWSVTSRSPLHF.